This TCR beta chain was recorded in a study of cytomegalovirus exposure and HLA in healthy donors. Overall study: The study placed 80% to 85% of its approximately 400 genotyped donors in the Caucasian-associated ancestry cluster. Overall study results and limits: Clonal expansion, a later analysis showed, was greater in HLA-associated TCR beta chains than in equally common others. Later analysis reportedly placed an Asian-associated ancestry cluster below the roughly 680-donor mean in N-insertions. Earlier results showed most TCR beta V segments being productive about 87% or about 30% of the time.

Primers: 60 Vbeta forward and 13 Jbeta reverse. The data were produced by immunoSEQ multiplex PCR, yet TCRdb's version contains in-frame clones alone and is incomplete. The data show some 150,000 clones, approximately 77% seen once. Germline lookup yields CDR1 SGHVS and CDR2 FNYEAQ. The CDR3 spans 13 residues. The trim removed 5 bases at V and 5 bases at J, leaving 3 bases unmatched. Concerning this clone itself: Antigen unknown.

The sequence was collected from a man between 25 and 39 years old in good health and CMV-seropositive. The J gene is TRBJ1-5, the V gene TRBV7-6, with 7 nucleotides matching TRBD1. Sample: PBMCs. CDR3 bases: TGTGCCAGCAGCATTCAGGGGGATCAGCCCCAGCATTTT. It yields the protein CASSIQGDQPQHF.